Listed below are T cell receptor beta chains from one sample, sequenced in a study. MiXCR was run by TCRdb on the 5' RACE reads, yielding one entry per CDR3 protein. Here the sample spans around 29,000 distinct CDR3 sequences, under 30% being singletons. Sequenced material: naive CD4+ T cells sorted from a lymph node. The receptors stem from a female donor with breast cancer. Each CDR3 is given with its conserved first and last residue. The order of the fields is clone size, V gene, J gene, D gene, CDR3 DNA, CDR3 protein. The D gene is left open where the match is weak. Not every row has a clone size; where given, it reads once, few, many or a size class.

clone size: NA; V gene: TRBV5-1; J gene: TRBJ1-6; D gene: NA; CDR3 DNA: TGCGCCAGCAGCTTGAAAAGGATGAGGTCAACGACAGGAAATAATTCACCCCTCCACTTT; CDR3 protein: CASSLKRMRSTTGNNSPLHF
clone size: many; V gene: TRBV21-1; J gene: TRBJ2-1; D gene: NA; CDR3 DNA: TGTGCCAGCAGCGATCACAGGGAGCAGTTCTTC; CDR3 protein: CASSDHREQFF
clone size: NA; V gene: TRBV3-1; J gene: TRBJ1-6; D gene: NA; CDR3 DNA: TGTGCCAGCAGCCCAGAGGTAGGGGGAAATTCACCCCTCCACTTT; CDR3 protein: CASSPEVGGNSPLHF
clone size: NA; V gene: TRBV25-1; J gene: TRBJ2-7; D gene: NA; CDR3 DNA: TGTGCCAGCTCCTTAGGACCTTCCCTTCCCTACGAGCAGTACTTC; CDR3 protein: CASSLGPSLPYEQYF
clone size: many; V gene: TRBV20-1; J gene: TRBJ2-7; D gene: NA; CDR3 DNA: TGCAGTGCTAGAGTCCGGGGACGGACCTACGAGCAGTACTTC; CDR3 protein: CSARVRGRTYEQYF
clone size: NA; V gene: TRBV27; J gene: TRBJ2-3; D gene: TRBD2; CDR3 DNA: TGTGCCAGCAGCGTAGCGGGGGTCACAGATACGCAGTATTTT; CDR3 protein: CASSVAGVTDTQYF
clone size: few; V gene: TRBV5-1; J gene: TRBJ1-2; D gene: NA; CDR3 DNA: TGCGCCAGCAGCTTGAGTGGGAATCCTATTAACTATGGCTACACCTTC; CDR3 protein: CASSLSGNPINYGYTF
clone size: once; V gene: TRBV5-7; J gene: TRBJ2-1; D gene: NA; CDR3 DNA: TGTGCCAGCAGCCCAGCCCGGGACGGGGGGCGCAATGAGCAGTTCTTC; CDR3 protein: CASSPARDGGRNEQFF
clone size: medium-sized; V gene: TRBV7-9; J gene: TRBJ1-1; D gene: NA; CDR3 DNA: TGTGCCAGCAGCTTCACAGCTAACACTGAAGCTTTCTTT; CDR3 protein: CASSFTANTEAFF
clone size: NA; V gene: TRBV7-2; J gene: TRBJ1-5; D gene: NA; CDR3 DNA: TGTGCCAGCAGCCTCAGATATAGCAATCAGCCCCAGCATTTT; CDR3 protein: CASSLRYSNQPQHF
clone size: medium-sized; V gene: TRBV6-2/TRBV6-3; J gene: TRBJ1-5; D gene: NA; CDR3 DNA: TGTGCCAGCAGTGTCGACAGGTATGTAGGCCAGCCCCAGCATTTT; CDR3 protein: CASSVDRYVGQPQHF
clone size: few; V gene: TRBV6-5; J gene: TRBJ1-1; D gene: NA; CDR3 DNA: TGTGCCAGCAGTTACTCTGGGGTTTTGAACACTGAAGCTTTCTTT; CDR3 protein: CASSYSGVLNTEAFF
clone size: few; V gene: TRBV10-1; J gene: TRBJ2-2; D gene: TRBD2; CDR3 DNA: TGCGCCAGCAGCTTAGCGGGAGAAGGCACCGGGGAGCTGTTTTTT; CDR3 protein: CASSLAGEGTGELFF
clone size: once; V gene: TRBV6-5; J gene: TRBJ2-7; D gene: TRBD1; CDR3 DNA: TGTGCCAGCGGATGGTCCGGACAGGGAGGTACCGAGCAGTACTTC; CDR3 protein: CASGWSGQGGTEQYF
clone size: NA; V gene: TRBV20-1; J gene: TRBJ2-3; D gene: TRBD2; CDR3 DNA: TGCAGTGCTAAGAGGAGGACTAGCGGGAGAACAGATACGCAGTATTTT; CDR3 protein: CSAKRRTSGRTDTQYF
clone size: medium-sized; V gene: TRBV6-2/TRBV6-3; J gene: TRBJ2-5; D gene: TRBD1; CDR3 DNA: TGTGCCAGCAGTCATGGACAGGGGGCTGAGACCCAGTACTTC; CDR3 protein: CASSHGQGAETQYF
clone size: NA; V gene: TRBV4-3; J gene: TRBJ1-6; D gene: TRBD1; CDR3 DNA: TGCGCCAGCAGCCAAGATCGGACAGGGGGCTCTTCACCCCTCCACTTT; CDR3 protein: CASSQDRTGGSSPLHF
clone size: NA; V gene: TRBV5-6; J gene: TRBJ2-7; D gene: NA; CDR3 DNA: TGTGCCAGCATCGGGGCTTTTAACCTAGGCGAGCAGTACTTC; CDR3 protein: CASIGAFNLGEQYF
clone size: NA; V gene: TRBV5-4; J gene: TRBJ2-2; D gene: NA; CDR3 DNA: TGTGCCAGCAGTCAGGATACCGGGGAGCTGTTTTTT; CDR3 protein: CASSQDTGELFF
clone size: NA; V gene: TRBV29-1; J gene: TRBJ2-7; D gene: TRBD1; CDR3 DNA: TGCAGCGTTGATCTGCACCAGGGGGACGAGCAGTACTTC; CDR3 protein: CSVDLHQGDEQYF
clone size: NA; V gene: TRBV5-1; J gene: TRBJ1-2; D gene: NA; CDR3 DNA: TGCGCCAGCAGCTTGGAGGGGAAAGGCTATGGCTACACCTTC; CDR3 protein: CASSLEGKGYGYTF
clone size: NA; V gene: TRBV4-3; J gene: TRBJ2-2; D gene: NA; CDR3 DNA: TGCGCCAGCAGCCATGACGGGACCCTCACCGGGGAGCTGTTTTTT; CDR3 protein: CASSHDGTLTGELFF
clone size: NA; V gene: TRBV6-2/TRBV6-3; J gene: TRBJ2-6; D gene: TRBD1; CDR3 DNA: TGTGCCAACCTATACAGGGGAGCTTCTGGGGCCAACGTCCTGACTTTC; CDR3 protein: CANLYRGASGANVLTF
clone size: few; V gene: TRBV21-1; J gene: TRBJ2-2; D gene: NA; CDR3 DNA: TGTGCCAGCAGCAAAGCAGAGCCGAACACCGGGGAGCTGTTTTTT; CDR3 protein: CASSKAEPNTGELFF
clone size: many; V gene: TRBV29-1; J gene: TRBJ2-7; D gene: TRBD1; CDR3 DNA: TGCAGCGTGTGGACAGGGAAAGGATTGCAGTACTTC; CDR3 protein: CSVWTGKGLQYF
clone size: NA; V gene: TRBV6-5; J gene: TRBJ1-3; D gene: TRBD1; CDR3 DNA: TGTGCCAGCAGAGAACAGGGGGCTCGCGGAAACACCATATATTTT; CDR3 protein: CASREQGARGNTIYF
clone size: NA; V gene: TRBV5-5; J gene: TRBJ2-5; D gene: NA; CDR3 DNA: TGTGCCAGCAGCATGACCGGTGAGACCCAGTACTTC; CDR3 protein: CASSMTGETQYF
clone size: few; V gene: TRBV28; J gene: TRBJ2-7; D gene: TRBD2; CDR3 DNA: TGTGCCAGCAGTCGCGGGGGGGCCTACGAGCAGTACTTC; CDR3 protein: CASSRGGAYEQYF